The 22 T cell receptor beta chains given below trace back to one sample, sequenced in a study of cytomegalovirus exposure and HLA in healthy donors. The PCR had 60 Vbeta and 13 Jbeta primers. Libraries were prepared by immunoSEQ multiplex PCR; TCRdb keeps only in-frame clonotypes and omits some of them. The sample lists more than 75,000 clones, over 65% seen once, with more than 8% in the top ten. Sequenced material: PBMCs. The receptors here all came from a man aged 40-49 years in good health and CMV-seropositive.

The V call is TRBV27, the J call TRBJ2-1, with D maybe TRBD1 (5 bases). Germline CDR1 and CDR2: MNHEY and SMNVEV (reference sequence). Trimming cost V 7 bases and J 5 bases, with 21 bases left between them. The length of the CDR3 is 16 residues. DNA for the CDR3: TGTGCCAGCACCCAAGCCCGAGACAGAGCAAACAATGAGCAGTTCTTC. Its protein product is CASTQARDRANNEQFF.

V and J are TRBV5-1 and TRBJ2-2; 15 nucleotides match TRBD2. The CDR3 sequence is 16 residues long. Per the germline V gene, CDR1 is SGHRS and CDR2 is YFSETQ. V lost 3 bases, J lost 7 bases, and 4 bases stayed unmatched. CDR3 sequence: CASSSGLAGGHGELFF. CDR3 DNA sequence: TGCGCCAGCAGCTCTGGACTAGCGGGAGGGCACGGGGAGCTGTTTTTT.

This clone was observed a handful of times. This same CDR3 is encoded by further DNA sequences in the sample. The V and J genes are TRBV18 and TRBJ1-4; D is unclear. Germline lookup yields CDR1 KGHSH and CDR2 LQKENI. The ends were cut back, 3 bases at V and 0 bases at J, with 5 bases in the middle. This CDR3 is 14 amino acids long. CDR3 sequence reads: CASSPAATNEKLFF. The CDR3 DNA reads as TGTGCCAGCTCACCGGCAGCAACTAATGAAAAACTGTTTTTT.

This clone was found a few times. V is TRBV7-2 and J is TRBJ1-6, with D maybe TRBD1 (6 bases). Looked up from germline, CDR1 is SGHTA and CDR2 is FQGNSA. Trimming left V 3 bases short and J 8 bases short, with 14 bases between. The CDR3 runs 15 residues. CDR3 sequence (DNA): TGTGCCAGCAGCTTTGAAGGGGGTAGGCATTCACCCCTCCACTTT. Amino acid sequence: CASSFEGGRHSPLHF. The whole variable domain, filled in from reference TRBV7-2 and TRBJ1-6, reads GAGVSQSPSNKVTEKGKDVELRCDPISGHTALYWYRQSLGQGLEFLIYFQGNSAPDKSGLPSDRFSAERTGGSVSTLTIQRTQQEDSAVYLCASSFEGGRHSPLHFGNGTRLTVT.

V and J are TRBV18 and TRBJ1-5, with 9 bases identical to TRBD1. Germline V gives CDR1 KGHSH, CDR2 LQKENI. The V segment lost 1 base and the J segment 6 bases; nucleotides outside the gene matches: 10. The length of the CDR3 is 17 residues. As DNA, the CDR3 is TGTGCCAGCTCACCACGGGGACAGGGTGGAGGGGGTCAGCCCCAGCATTTT. It translates to CASSPRGQGGGGQPQHF.

The J gene is TRBJ1-1, the V gene TRBV5-6, with a tentative D call TRBD1 (6 bases). There are 14 residues in the CDR3. V dropped 1 base and J dropped 7 bases, with 14 bases sitting between them. CDR1 SGHDT and CDR2 YYEEEE come from the germline V gene. The CDR3 reads CASSLFTGIGEAFF. As DNA, the CDR3 is TGTGCCAGCAGCTTGTTCACAGGGATCGGTGAAGCTTTCTTT.

The genes are TRBV5-4 and TRBJ2-6; D is unresolved. V gave up 4 bases and J gave up 1 base, with 9 bases separating them. CDR3 length equals 15 residues. Germline V CDR1 and CDR2: SGHNT, YYREEE (reference sequence). Here the CDR3 DNA reads TGTGCCAGCAGCCCCACACAGTCTGGGGCCAACGTCCTGACTTTC. Translation gives CASSPTQSGANVLTF. Combining the CDR3 with reference TRBV5-4 and TRBJ2-6 gives the whole variable domain ETGVTQSPTHLIKTRGQQVTLRCSSQSGHNTVSWYQQALGQGPQFIFQYYREEENGRGNFPPRFSGLQFPNYSSELNVNALELDDSALYLCASSPTQSGANVLTFGAGSRLTVL.

This chain uses TRBV6-6 with TRBJ1-2; D call uncertain. The germline V gene has CDR1 MNHNY and CDR2 SVGAGI (reference sequence). V shed 6 bases and J shed 1 base, with 6 bases lying between them. CDR3 length: 12 amino acids. The CDR3 here is CASSGDNYGYTF. The CDR3 nucleotides are TGTGCCAGCAGCGGAGATAACTATGGCTACACCTTC.

This sequence joins TRBV4-1 and TRBJ2-1; D is unclear. Trimming took 1 base from V and 2 from J, leaving 15 bases between them. This CDR3 comprises 17 residues. In germline, CDR1 is MGHRA, CDR2 YSYEKL. The CDR3 region has the DNA TGCGCCAGCAGCCAAGGTAAATACGGGTTAACCTACAATGAGCAGTTCTTC. It yields the protein CASSQGKYGLTYNEQFF.

This chain uses TRBV9 with TRBJ2-2, with 10 bases fitting TRBD1. The CDR3 is 16 residues long. Losses at the gene ends were 3 bases for V and 6 bases for J; bases not matched to a gene: 8. CDR1 and CDR2 (germline): SGDLS, YYNGEE. CDR3 DNA: TGTGCCAGCAGCGCCGGCGGGACAGGGGTCCCCGGGGAGCTGTTTTTT. Protein: CASSAGGTGVPGELFF.

The chain employs TRBV5-1 and TRBJ1-2; the match to TRBD1 covers 8 bases. V shed 4 bases and J 3 bases; nucleotides not matched to a gene: 5. Germline assignment: CDR1 SGHRS and CDR2 YFSETQ. CDR3 length: 14 amino acids. Written as DNA, the CDR3 is TGCGCCAGCAGCCCAGGACAGGGAGACTATGGCTACACCTTC. The encoded protein is CASSPGQGDYGYTF.

This chain uses TRBV9 with TRBJ2-1, with TRBD2 matching 8 bases. Per germline, CDR1 SGDLS and CDR2 YYNGEE. The V and J ends lost 3 bases and 2 bases, in that order; junction bases with no gene match: 7. The CDR3 consists of 16 residues. CDR3 residues: CASSAPGGATYNEQFF. CDR3 in DNA: TGTGCCAGCAGCGCCCCGGGGGGGGCCACCTACAATGAGCAGTTCTTC. The full variable domain, rest sourced from reference TRBV9 and TRBJ2-1, is DSGVTQTPKHLITATGQRVTLRCSPRSGDLSVYWYQQSLDQGLQFLIQYYNGEERAKGNILERFSAQQFPDLHSELNLSSLELGDSALYFCASSAPGGATYNEQFFGPGTRLTVL.

The rearrangement joins TRBV28 to TRBJ2-5, with D tentatively TRBD2 (6 bases). V was clipped by 3 bases and J by 1 base, with 6 bases between them. Per germline, CDR1 MDHEN and CDR2 SYDVKM. CDR3 length: 13 residues. The CDR3 DNA sequence: TGTGCCAGCAGTTTGGGGGGCCAAGAGACCCAGTACTTC. Protein: CASSLGGQETQYF.

The J gene is TRBJ1-4, the V gene TRBV27; 9 bases line up with TRBD1. The CDR3 totals 14 residues. Germline CDR1 is MNHEY and CDR2 is SMNVEV (reference sequence). The V gene end was trimmed by 5 bases and the J gene end by 7 bases; junction bases not matched to a gene: 5. CDR3 bases: TGTGCCAGCAGTACAGGGGGCTCGATTGAAAAACTGTTTTTT. It yields the protein CASSTGGSIEKLFF.

V is TRBV6-5 and J is TRBJ1-4; D not certain. In germline, CDR1 is MNHEY, CDR2 SVGAGI. V was shortened by 2 bases and J by 6 bases, with 7 bases between the two germline ends. There are 13 residues in the CDR3. CDR3 DNA sequence: TGTGCCAGCAGTTACGTCGGGTATGAAAAACTGTTTTTT. Translating it yields CASSYVGYEKLFF.

The chain joins TRBV21-1 to TRBJ2-7; TRBD2 is taken as the D call from the table, unchecked against the DNA. TRBV21-1 is noted as a pseudogene. CDR3 length equals 13 residues. The CDR3 region is CASSQRRGAEQYF. The CDR3 bases are TGTGCCAGCAGCCAGAGGCGAGGCGCCGAGCAGTACTTC.

The CDR3 here is CAWSPGTAFNQPQHF. The CDR3 bases are TGTGCCTGGAGTCCCGGGACAGCCTTTAATCAGCCCCAGCATTTT. The chain couples TRBV30 to TRBJ1-5, with 7 bases matching TRBD1. The CDR3 spans 15 residues. The germline V gene encodes CDR1 GTSNPN and CDR2 SVGIG (reference sequence). With 2 bases clipped from V and 4 bases from J, the junction kept 8 bases outside the gene matches.

The chain carries TRBV4-3 and TRBJ1-2; D perhaps matches TRBD1 (6 bases). V lost 0 bases and J lost 8, with 13 bases in between. Germline loops: CDR1 LGHNA, CDR2 YSLEER. The CDR3 is 14 amino acids. CDR3 sequence reads: CASSQDHAGAGYTF. The CDR3 nucleotides are TGCGCCAGCAGCCAAGATCATGCAGGGGCCGGCTACACCTTC.

The chain combines TRBV18 with TRBJ2-7, with TRBD1 identical over 9 bases. Germline-derived CDR1 and CDR2 are KGHSH and LQKENI. This CDR3 is 15 amino acids long. V lost 3 bases, J lost 2 bases, and 5 bases stayed unmatched. The CDR3 loop is CASSPGTGPTYEQYF. CDR3 DNA sequence: TGTGCCAGCTCACCCGGGACAGGGCCTACCTACGAGCAGTACTTC.

The chain carries TRBV6-4 and TRBJ1-2; tentatively, D is TRBD1 (5 bases). The V gene lost 6 bases and the J gene lost 3 bases, with 8 bases spanning the gap. Per germline, CDR1 MRHNA and CDR2 SNTAGT. This CDR3 comprises 12 residues. As DNA, the CDR3 is TGTGCCAGCAGGGGACTTGACTATGGCTACACCTTC. Translated: CASRGLDYGYTF.

J is TRBJ1-1 and V is TRBV6-5, with 7 positions matching TRBD1. There are 14 residues in the CDR3. V dropped 7 bases and J dropped 5; count of bases not matched to a gene: 10. Germline V gene sequence: CDR1 MNHEY, CDR2 SVGAGI. The CDR3 region has the DNA TGTGCCAGCAATCAAAGGGGGCAGGGGACTGAAGCTTTCTTT. Its protein is CASNQRGQGTEAFF.

This clone was picked up a small number of times. The chain has TRBV28 and TRBJ1-6, with no clear D. The germline V gene encodes CDR1 MDHEN and CDR2 SYDVKM. V was cut by 7 bases and J by 13 bases, with 11 bases left in between. This CDR3 contains 11 residues. The CDR3 DNA reads TGTGCCAGCATCGGCGACGGGCCCCTCCACTTT. Its translation: CASIGDGPLHF.